The present entry profiles one T cell receptor (beta chain) with its context. The antigen is unknown. The record originates from a study of T cell repertoires in cytomegalovirus infection. General study findings and limits: CMV carriers having the relevant HLA were flagged by cumulative public TCR beta family frequency. CMV-specific HLA-C-restricted TCR beta clonotypes dominated the ex vivo response.

V lost 2 bases, J lost 8 bases, and 9 bases lay in between. Looked up from germline, CDR1 is ENHRY and CDR2 is SYGVKD. The length of the CDR3 is 12 residues. Using its own MiXCR run on the reads, TCRdb lists one record per CDR3 protein. The sample has 360,000 or so distinct CDR3 sequences; about 35% are singletons. V usage is TRBV10-3 and J usage is TRBJ1-2; D remains ambiguous. This TCR was recovered from a human donor in good health (CMV status not recorded). Some clones in this sample may be carry-over from other donors' samples. Source: cultured PBMCs, taken from culture after CMV antigen stimulation. The CDR3 reads CAISEETNGYTF. As DNA, the CDR3 is TGTGCCATCAGTGAGGAGACGAACGGCTACACCTTC.